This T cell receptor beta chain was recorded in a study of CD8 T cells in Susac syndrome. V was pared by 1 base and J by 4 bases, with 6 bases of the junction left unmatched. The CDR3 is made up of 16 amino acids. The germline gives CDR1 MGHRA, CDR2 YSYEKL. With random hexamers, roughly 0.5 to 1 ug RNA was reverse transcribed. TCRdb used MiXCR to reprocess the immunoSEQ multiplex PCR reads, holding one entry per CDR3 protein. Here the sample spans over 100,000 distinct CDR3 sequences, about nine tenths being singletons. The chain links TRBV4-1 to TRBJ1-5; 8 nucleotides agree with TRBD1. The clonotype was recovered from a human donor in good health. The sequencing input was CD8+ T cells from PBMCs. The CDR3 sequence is CASSQVPGQVNQPQHF. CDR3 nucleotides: TGCGCCAGCAGCCAAGTCCCGGGACAGGTGAATCAGCCCCAGCATTTT.